This TCR beta chain comes out of a study of blood T cell repertoires in COVID-19. The table came from immunoSEQ multiplex PCR; TCRdb's copy has only in-frame clones and leaves some out. The table shows around 150,000 clones, with approximately 80% occurring only once. The trim removed 0 bases at V and 6 bases at J, leaving 10 bases unmatched. The CDR3 totals 17 residues. CDR1 is LNHNV and CDR2 is YYDKDF in the germline V gene (reference sequence). This chain links TRBV15 with TRBJ2-1; 8 bases fit TRBD2. The clonotype was recovered from an elderly woman with acute or convalescent COVID-19. The sample comprised peripheral blood. The CDR3 sequence: CATSRDRSSGRTNEQFF. The DNA of the CDR3 is TGTGCCACCAGCAGAGATCGATCCAGCGGGAGAACCAATGAGCAGTTCTTC.